Detailed here is one TCR beta chain. Its antigen is unidentified. The sample comes from a study of CD8 T cells in ankylosing spondylitis. Regarding the study as a whole: Disease-linked clones displayed a CD8+ phenotype and appeared relatively rarely in peripheral blood. In ankylosing spondylitis patients, matched synovial fluid reportedly showed significant enrichment of disease-linked clones. Roughly eight highly homologous variants made up a TCR beta motif that seemed to typify ankylosing spondylitis blood.

In making TCR beta libraries, quantitative 5'-RACE with molecular barcodes was used. TCRdb recomputed calls from the 5' RACE reads with MiXCR, one row per CDR3 protein. The repertoire holds 240,000 or so distinct CDR3 sequences, with around 11% as singletons. CDR1 MDHEN and CDR2 SYDVKM come from the germline V gene. Trimming removed 6 bases at V and 6 bases at J, with 18 bases between. The CDR3 length is 15 residues. The rearrangement joins TRBV28 to TRBJ2-1, with a weak D call TRBD1 (6 bases). The sequence was collected from a male donor with ankylosing spondylitis or in good health (not recorded which). The sample was blood, either unsorted or a sorted T cell fraction (not recorded which). Here the CDR3 reads CASRSDSIGGNEQFF. The CDR3, as DNA: TGTGCCAGCAGATCGGACTCAATAGGGGGCAATGAGCAGTTCTTC.